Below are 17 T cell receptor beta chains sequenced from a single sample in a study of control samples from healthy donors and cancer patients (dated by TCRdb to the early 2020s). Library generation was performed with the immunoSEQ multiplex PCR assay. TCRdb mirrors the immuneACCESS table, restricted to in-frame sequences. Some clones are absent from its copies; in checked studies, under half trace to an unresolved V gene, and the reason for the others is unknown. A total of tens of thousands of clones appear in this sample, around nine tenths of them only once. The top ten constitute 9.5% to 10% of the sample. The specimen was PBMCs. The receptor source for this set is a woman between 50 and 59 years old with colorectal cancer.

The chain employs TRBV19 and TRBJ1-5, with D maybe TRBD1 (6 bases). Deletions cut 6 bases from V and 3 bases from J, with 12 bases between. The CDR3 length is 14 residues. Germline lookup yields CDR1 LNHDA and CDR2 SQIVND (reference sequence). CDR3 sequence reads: CASRAGAFNQPQHF. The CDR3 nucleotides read TGTGCCAGTAGGGCAGGGGCGTTCAATCAGCCCCAGCATTTT.

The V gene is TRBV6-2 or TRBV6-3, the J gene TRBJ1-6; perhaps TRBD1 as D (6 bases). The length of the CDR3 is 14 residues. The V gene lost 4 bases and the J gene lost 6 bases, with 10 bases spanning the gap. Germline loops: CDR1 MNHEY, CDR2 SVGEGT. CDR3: CASSWAGVNSPLHF. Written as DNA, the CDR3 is TGTGCCAGCAGTTGGGCAGGGGTTAATTCACCCCTCCACTTT.

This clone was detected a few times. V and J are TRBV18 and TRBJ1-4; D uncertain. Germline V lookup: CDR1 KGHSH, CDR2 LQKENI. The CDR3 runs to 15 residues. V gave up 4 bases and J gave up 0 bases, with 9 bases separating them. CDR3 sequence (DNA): TGTGCCAGCTCACGGGTTTATGCAACTAATGAAAAACTGTTTTTT. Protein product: CASSRVYATNEKLFF.

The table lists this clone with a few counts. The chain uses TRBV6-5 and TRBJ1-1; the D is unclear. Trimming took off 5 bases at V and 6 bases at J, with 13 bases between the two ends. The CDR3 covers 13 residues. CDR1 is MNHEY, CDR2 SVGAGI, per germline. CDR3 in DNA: TGTGCCAGCAGTACCCCCGGTCAGGCTGAAGCTTTCTTT. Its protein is CASSTPGQAEAFF.

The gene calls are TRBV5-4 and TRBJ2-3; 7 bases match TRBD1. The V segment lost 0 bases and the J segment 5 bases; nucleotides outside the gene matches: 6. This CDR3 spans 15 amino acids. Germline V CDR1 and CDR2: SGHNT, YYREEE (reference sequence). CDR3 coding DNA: TGTGCCAGCAGCTTGGGGAACAGGGGAATAGATACGCAGTATTTT. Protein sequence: CASSLGNRGIDTQYF.

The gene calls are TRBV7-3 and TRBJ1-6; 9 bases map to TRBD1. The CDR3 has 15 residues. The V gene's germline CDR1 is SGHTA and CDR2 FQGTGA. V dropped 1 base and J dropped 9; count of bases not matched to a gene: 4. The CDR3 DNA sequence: TGTGCCAGCAGCTTAAAGGGACAGGGTAGTTCACCCCTCCACTTT. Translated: CASSLKGQGSSPLHF.

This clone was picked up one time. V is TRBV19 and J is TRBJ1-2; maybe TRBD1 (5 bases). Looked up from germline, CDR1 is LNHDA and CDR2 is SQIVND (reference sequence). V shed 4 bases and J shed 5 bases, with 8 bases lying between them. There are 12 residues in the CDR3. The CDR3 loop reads CASSNQGYGYTF. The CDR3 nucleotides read TGTGCCAGTAGTAATCAGGGTTATGGCTACACCTTC.

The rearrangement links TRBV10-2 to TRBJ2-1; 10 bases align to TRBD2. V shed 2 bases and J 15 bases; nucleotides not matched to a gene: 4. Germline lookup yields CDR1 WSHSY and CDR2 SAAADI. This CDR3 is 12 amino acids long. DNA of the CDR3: TGCGCCAGCAGTGAGACCCAGCGGGGGGGGTTCTTC. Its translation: CASSETQRGGFF.

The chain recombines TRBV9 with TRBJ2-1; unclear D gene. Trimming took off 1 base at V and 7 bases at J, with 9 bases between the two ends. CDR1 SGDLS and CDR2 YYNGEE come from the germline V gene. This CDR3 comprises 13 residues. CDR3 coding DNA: TGTGCCAGCAGCGTATATACCGGGAATGAGCAGTTCTTC. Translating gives CASSVYTGNEQFF.

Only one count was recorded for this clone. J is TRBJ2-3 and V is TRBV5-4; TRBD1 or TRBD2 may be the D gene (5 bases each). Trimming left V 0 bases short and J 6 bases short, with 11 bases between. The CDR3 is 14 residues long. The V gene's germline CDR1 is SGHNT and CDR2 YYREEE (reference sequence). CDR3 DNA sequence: TGTGCCAGCAGCTTGGTTGGACGGGGCGATACGCAGTATTTT. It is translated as CASSLVGRGDTQYF. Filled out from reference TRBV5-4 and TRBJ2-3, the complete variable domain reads ETGVTQSPTHLIKTRGQQVTLRCSSQSGHNTVSWYQQALGQGPQFIFQYYREEENGRGNFPPRFSGLQFPNYSSELNVNALELDDSALYLCASSLVGRGDTQYFGPGTRLTVL.

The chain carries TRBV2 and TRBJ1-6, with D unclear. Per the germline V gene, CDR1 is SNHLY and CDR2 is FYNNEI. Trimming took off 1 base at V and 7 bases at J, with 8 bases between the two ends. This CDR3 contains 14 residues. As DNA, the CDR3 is TGTGCCAGCAGTGAAGACCAGTCGAATTCACCCCTCCACTTT. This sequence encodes CASSEDQSNSPLHF.

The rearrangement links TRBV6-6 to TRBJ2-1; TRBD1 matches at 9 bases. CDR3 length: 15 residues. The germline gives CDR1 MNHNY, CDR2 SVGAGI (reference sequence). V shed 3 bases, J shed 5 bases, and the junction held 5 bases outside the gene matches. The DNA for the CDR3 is TGTGCCAGCAGTTATGGGGACAGGGACAACAATGAGCAGTTCTTC. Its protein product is CASSYGDRDNNEQFF.

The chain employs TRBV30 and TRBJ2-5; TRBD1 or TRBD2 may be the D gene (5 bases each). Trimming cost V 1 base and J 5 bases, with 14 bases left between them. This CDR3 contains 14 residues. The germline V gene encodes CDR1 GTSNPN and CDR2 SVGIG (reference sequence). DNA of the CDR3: TGTGCCTGGAGTGGGGCAGGGAGAAGGGAGACCCAGTACTTC. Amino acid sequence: CAWSGAGRRETQYF.

The DNA of the CDR3 is TGTGCCAGCTCACCGACGGGGGATAATTCACCCCTCCACTTT. Protein sequence: CASSPTGDNSPLHF. The chain links TRBV18 to TRBJ1-6; tentatively, D is TRBD1 (5 bases). Germline CDR1 KGHSH, CDR2 LQKENI. The CDR3 spans 14 residues. Trimming left V 3 bases short and J 5 bases short, with 8 bases between.

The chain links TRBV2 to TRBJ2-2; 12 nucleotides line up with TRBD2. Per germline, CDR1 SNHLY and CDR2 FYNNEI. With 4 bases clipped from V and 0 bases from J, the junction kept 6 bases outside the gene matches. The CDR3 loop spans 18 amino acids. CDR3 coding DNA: TGTGCCAGCAGTGGATCTAGCGGGGGGGACGCGAACACCGGGGAGCTGTTTTTT. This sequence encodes CASSGSSGGDANTGELFF.

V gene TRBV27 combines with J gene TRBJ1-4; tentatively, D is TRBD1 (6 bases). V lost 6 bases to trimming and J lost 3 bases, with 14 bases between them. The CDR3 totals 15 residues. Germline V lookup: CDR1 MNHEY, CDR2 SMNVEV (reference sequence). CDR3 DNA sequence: TGTGCCAGCAGGATGAGGGGGGCATCTAATGAAAAACTGTTTTTT. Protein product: CASRMRGASNEKLFF.

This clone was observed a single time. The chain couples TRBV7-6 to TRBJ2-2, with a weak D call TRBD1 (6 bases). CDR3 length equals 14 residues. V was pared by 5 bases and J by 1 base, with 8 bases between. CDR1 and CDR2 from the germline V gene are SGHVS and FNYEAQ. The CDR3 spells CASSQTGNTGELFF. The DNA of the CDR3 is TGTGCCAGCAGCCAGACAGGGAACACCGGGGAGCTGTTTTTT.